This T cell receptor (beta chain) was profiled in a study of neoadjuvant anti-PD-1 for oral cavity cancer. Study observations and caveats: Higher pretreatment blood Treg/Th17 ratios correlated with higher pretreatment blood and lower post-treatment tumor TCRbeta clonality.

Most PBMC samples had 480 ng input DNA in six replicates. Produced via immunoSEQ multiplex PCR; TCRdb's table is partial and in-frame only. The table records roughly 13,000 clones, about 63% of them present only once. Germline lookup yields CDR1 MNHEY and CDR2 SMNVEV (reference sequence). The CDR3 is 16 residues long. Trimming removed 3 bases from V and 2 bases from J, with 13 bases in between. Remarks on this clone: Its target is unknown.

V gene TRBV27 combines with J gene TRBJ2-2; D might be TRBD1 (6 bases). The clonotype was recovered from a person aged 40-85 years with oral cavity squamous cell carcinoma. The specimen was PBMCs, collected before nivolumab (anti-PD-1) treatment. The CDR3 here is CASSLARTANTGELFF. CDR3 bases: TGTGCCAGCAGTTTGGCCCGGACAGCTAACACCGGGGAGCTGTTTTTT.